This entry describes one T cell receptor beta chain. The sample originates from a study of technical replicates of blood from a few donors. Trimming cost V 4 bases and J 7 bases; bases outside gene matches: 15. Germline CDR1 reads MNHNS; CDR2 reads SASEGT. This CDR3 contains 17 residues. The repertoire was sequenced with immunoSEQ multiplex PCR; TCRdb's copy has only in-frame clones and lacks some. The sample yields about 94,000 clones, approximately 94% seen once. The receptor's source is a human donor in good health. The chain is built from TRBV6-1 and TRBJ1-5, with 8 bases that match TRBD1. Sequencing was done on a sample of T cells isolated from PBMCs. CDR3 bases: TGTGCCAGCAGTGGAGACGGCGTAACAGGGGGAAGGCAGCCCCAGCATTTT. Residues: CASSGDGVTGGRQPQHF.